This TCR beta chain comes out of a study of blood T cell repertoires in COVID-19. Data came from immunoSEQ multiplex PCR; TCRdb stores just in-frame clones and leaves some out. Here the sample spans about 170,000 clones, more than 75% being singletons. The CDR3 runs to 18 residues. Germline CDR1 and CDR2: PRHDT and FYEKMQ (reference sequence). Germline trimming cut 5 bases from V and 0 bases from J; bases unmatched to any gene: 16. Sequenced input: peripheral blood. The rearrangement uses TRBV13 and TRBJ2-7; 7 bases are a match to TRBD2. This TCR was sampled from a woman between 70 and 85 years old with acute or convalescent COVID-19. CDR3 bases: TGTGCCAGCAGCCCCCCGGGGAGGGCAATGTCGAGCTCCTACGAGCAGTACTTC. This gives the protein CASSPPGRAMSSSYEQYF.